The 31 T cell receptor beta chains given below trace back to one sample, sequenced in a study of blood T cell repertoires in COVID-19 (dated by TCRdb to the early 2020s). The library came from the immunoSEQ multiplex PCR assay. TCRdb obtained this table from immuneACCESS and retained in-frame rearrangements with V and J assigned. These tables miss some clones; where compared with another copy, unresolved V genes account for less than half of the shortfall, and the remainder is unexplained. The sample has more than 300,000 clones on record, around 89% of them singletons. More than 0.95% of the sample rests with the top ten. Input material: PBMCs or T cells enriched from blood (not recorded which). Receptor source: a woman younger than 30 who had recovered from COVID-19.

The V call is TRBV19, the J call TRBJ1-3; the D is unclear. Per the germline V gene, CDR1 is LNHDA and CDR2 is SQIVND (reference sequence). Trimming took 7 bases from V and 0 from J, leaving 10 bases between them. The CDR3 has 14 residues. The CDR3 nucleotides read TGTGCCAGTACCCCCATGTCCTCTGGAAACACCATATATTTT. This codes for CASTPMSSGNTIYF.

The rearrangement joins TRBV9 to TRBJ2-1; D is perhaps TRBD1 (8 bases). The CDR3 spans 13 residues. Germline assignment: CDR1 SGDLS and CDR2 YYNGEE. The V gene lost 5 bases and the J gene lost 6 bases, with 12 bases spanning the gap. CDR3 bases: TGTGCCAGCAGTCACAGGGGGGGCAATGAGCAGTTCTTC. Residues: CASSHRGGNEQFF.

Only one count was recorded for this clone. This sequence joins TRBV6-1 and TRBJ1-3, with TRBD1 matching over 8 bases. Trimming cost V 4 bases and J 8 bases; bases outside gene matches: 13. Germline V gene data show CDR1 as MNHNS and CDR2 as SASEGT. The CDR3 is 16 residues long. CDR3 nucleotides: TGTGCCAGCAGTGCACCCAGGGCAGGGGGCCTATACACCATATATTTT. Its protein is CASSAPRAGGLYTIYF.

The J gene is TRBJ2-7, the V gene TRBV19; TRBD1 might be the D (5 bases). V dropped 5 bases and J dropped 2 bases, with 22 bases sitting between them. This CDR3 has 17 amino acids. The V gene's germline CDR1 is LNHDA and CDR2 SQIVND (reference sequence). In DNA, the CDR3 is TGTGCCAGTAGTTCCCTCACTCGGACACACAACCCCTACGAGCAGTACTTC. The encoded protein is CASSSLTRTHNPYEQYF.

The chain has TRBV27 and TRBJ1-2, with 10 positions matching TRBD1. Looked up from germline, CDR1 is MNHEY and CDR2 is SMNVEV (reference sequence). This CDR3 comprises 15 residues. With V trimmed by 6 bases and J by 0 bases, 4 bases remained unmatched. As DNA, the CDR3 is TGTGCCAGCAGGACAGGGGGCAACGCTAACTATGGCTACACCTTC. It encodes CASRTGGNANYGYTF.

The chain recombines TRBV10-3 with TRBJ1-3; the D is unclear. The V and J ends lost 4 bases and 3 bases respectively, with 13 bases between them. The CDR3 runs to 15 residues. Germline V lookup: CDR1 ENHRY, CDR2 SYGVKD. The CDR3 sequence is CAISGTQVDGNTIYF. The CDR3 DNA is TGTGCCATCAGTGGCACCCAGGTGGATGGAAACACCATATATTTT.

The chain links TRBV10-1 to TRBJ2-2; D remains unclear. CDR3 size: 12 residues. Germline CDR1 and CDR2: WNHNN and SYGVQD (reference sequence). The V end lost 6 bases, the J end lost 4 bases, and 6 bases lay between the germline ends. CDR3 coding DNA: TGCGCCAGCAGCCTAGGCACCGGGGAGCTGTTTTTT. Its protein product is CASSLGTGELFF.

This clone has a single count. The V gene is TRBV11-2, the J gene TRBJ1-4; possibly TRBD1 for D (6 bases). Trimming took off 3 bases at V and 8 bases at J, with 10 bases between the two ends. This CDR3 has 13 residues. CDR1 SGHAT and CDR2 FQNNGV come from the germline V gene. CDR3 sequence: CASSFRDTEKLFF. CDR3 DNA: TGTGCCAGCAGCTTTCGGGACACCGAAAAACTGTTTTTT.

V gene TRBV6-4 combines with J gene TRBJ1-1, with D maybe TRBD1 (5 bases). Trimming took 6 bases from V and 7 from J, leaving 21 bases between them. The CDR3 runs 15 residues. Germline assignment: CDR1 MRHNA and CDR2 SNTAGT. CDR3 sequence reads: CASSPKGGEFIEAFF. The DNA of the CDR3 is TGTGCCAGCAGCCCGAAAGGAGGGGAGTTCATTGAAGCTTTCTTT.

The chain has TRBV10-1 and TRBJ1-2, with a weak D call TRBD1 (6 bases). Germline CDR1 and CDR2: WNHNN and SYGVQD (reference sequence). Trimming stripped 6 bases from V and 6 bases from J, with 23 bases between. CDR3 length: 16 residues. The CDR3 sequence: CASRLYSGVQTHGYTF. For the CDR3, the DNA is TGCGCCAGCAGACTTTATTCAGGGGTGCAGACCCATGGCTACACCTTC.

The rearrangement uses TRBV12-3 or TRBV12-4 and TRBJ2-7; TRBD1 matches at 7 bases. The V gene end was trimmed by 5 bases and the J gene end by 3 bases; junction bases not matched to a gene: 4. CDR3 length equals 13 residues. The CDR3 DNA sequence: TGTGCCAGCAGTGAGACAGGGTTCTACGAGCAGTACTTC. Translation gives CASSETGFYEQYF.

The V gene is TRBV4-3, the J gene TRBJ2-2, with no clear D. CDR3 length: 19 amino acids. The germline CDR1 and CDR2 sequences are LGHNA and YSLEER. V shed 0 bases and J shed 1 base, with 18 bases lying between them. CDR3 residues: CASSQEHAMESWNTGELFF. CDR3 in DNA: TGCGCCAGCAGCCAAGAACACGCGATGGAGAGTTGGAACACCGGGGAGCTGTTTTTT.

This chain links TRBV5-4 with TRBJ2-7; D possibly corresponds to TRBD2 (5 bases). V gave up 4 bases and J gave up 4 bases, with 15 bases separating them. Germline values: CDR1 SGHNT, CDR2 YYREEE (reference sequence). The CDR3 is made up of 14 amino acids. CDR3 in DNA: TGTGCCAGCAGCCCCCGGACGGGGAGATACGAGCAGTACTTC. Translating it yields CASSPRTGRYEQYF.

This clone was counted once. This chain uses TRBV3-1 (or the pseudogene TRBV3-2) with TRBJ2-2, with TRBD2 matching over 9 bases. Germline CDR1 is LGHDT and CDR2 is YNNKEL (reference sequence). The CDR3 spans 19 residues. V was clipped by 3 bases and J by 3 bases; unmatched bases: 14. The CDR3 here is CASSQGTRRGGQDTGELFF. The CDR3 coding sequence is TGTGCCAGCAGCCAGGGCACGAGGCGGGGGGGCCAGGACACCGGGGAGCTGTTTTTT.

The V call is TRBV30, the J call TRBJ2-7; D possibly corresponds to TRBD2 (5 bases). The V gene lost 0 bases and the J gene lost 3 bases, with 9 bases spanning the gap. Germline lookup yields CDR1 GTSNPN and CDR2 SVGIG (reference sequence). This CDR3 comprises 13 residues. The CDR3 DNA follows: TGTGCCTGGAGTGTTGAGGGAAACTACGAGCAGTACTTC. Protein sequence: CAWSVEGNYEQYF. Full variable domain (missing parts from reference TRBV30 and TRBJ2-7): SQTIHQWPATLVQPVGSPLSLECTVEGTSNPNLYWYRQAAGRGLQLLFYSVGIGQISSEVPQNLSASRPQDRQFILSSKKLLLSDSGFYLCAWSVEGNYEQYFGPGTRLTVT.

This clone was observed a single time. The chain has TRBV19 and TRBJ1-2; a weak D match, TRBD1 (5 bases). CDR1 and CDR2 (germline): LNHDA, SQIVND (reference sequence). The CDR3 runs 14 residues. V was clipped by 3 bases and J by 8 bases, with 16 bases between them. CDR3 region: CASSMGAGLGGYTF. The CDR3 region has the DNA TGTGCCAGTAGTATGGGCGCAGGGCTTGGGGGCTACACCTTC.

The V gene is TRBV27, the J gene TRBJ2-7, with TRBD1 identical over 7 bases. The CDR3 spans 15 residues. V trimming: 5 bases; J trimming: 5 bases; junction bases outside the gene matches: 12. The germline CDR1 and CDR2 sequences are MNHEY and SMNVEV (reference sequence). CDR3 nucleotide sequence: TGTGCCAGCAGTCCCCCCCAGGGGGTGGGAAACGAGCAGTACTTC. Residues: CASSPPQGVGNEQYF.

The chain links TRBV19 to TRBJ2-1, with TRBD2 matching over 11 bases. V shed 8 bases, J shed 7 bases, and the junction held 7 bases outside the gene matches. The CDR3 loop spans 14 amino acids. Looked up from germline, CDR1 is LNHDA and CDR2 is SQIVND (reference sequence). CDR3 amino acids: CASPIAGGRNEQFF. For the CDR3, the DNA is TGTGCCAGTCCGATAGCGGGGGGGAGGAATGAGCAGTTCTTC.

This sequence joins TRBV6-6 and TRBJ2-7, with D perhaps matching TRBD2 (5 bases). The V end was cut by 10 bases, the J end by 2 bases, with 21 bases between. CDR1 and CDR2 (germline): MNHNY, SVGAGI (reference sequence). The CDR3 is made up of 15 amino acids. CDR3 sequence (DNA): TGTGCCACCCGGTACGGGGAACGGATGCCCTACGAGCAGTACTTC. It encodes CATRYGERMPYEQYF.

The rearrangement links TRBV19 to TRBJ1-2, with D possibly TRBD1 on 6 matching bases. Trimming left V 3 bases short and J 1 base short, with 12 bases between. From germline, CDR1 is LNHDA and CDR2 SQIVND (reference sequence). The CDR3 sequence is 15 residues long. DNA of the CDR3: TGTGCCAGTAGTATGGGGACAAATCTTAACTATGGCTACACCTTC. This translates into CASSMGTNLNYGYTF.

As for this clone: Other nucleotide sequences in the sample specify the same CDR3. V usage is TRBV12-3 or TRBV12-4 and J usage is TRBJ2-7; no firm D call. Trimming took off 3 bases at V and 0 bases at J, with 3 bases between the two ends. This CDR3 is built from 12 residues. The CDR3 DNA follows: TGTGCCAGCAGTTTCCTCTCCTACGAGCAGTACTTC. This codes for CASSFLSYEQYF.

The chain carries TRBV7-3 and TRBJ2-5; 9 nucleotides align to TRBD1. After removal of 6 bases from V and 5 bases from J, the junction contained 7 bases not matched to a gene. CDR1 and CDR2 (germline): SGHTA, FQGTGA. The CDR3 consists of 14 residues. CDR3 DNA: TGTGCCAGCAGAAAGACAGGGGGGGACGAGACCCAGTACTTC. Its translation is CASRKTGGDETQYF.

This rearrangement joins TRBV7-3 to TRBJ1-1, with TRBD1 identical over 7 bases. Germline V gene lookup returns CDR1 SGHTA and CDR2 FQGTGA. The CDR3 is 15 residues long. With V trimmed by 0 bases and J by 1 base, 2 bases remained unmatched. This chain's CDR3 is CASSLTGQPNTEAFF. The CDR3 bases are TGTGCCAGCAGCTTAACGGGACAGCCGAACACTGAAGCTTTCTTT.

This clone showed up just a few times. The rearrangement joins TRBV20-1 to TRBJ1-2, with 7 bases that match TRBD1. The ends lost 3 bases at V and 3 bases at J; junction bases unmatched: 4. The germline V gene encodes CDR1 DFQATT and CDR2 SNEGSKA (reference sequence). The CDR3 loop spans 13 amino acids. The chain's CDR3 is CSASPRGDYGYTF. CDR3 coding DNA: TGCAGTGCTAGTCCCAGGGGGGACTATGGCTACACCTTC.

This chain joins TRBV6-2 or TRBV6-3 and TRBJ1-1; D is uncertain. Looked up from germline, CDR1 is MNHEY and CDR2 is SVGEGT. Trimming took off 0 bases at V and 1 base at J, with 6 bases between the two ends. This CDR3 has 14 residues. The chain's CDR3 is CASSYSEANTEAFF. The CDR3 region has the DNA TGTGCCAGCAGTTACTCGGAGGCGAACACTGAAGCTTTCTTT.

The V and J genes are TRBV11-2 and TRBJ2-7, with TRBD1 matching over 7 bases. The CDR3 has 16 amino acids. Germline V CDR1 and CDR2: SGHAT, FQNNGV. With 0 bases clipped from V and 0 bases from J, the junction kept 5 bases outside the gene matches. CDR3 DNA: TGTGCCAGCAGCTTAGATCCCGGGACAGTCTCCTACGAGCAGTACTTC. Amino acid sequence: CASSLDPGTVSYEQYF.

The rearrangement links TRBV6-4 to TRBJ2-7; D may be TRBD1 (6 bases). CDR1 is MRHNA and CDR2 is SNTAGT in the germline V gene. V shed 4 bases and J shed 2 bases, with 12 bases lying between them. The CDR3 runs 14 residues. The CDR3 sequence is CASSVEQGTYEQYF. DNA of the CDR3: TGTGCCAGCAGTGTAGAGCAGGGGACCTACGAGCAGTACTTC.

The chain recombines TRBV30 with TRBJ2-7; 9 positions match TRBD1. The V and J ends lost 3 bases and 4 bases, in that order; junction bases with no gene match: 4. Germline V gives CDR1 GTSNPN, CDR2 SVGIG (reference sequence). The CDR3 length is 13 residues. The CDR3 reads CAWRRGQGYEQYF. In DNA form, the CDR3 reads TGTGCCTGGAGAAGAGGACAGGGGTACGAGCAGTACTTC.

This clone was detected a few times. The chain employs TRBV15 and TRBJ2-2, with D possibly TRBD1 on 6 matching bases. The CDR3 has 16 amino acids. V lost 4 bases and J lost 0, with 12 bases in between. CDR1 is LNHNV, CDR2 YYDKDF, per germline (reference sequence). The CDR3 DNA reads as TGTGCCACCAGCATGGGAACAGGGACGAACACCGGGGAGCTGTTTTTT. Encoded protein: CATSMGTGTNTGELFF.

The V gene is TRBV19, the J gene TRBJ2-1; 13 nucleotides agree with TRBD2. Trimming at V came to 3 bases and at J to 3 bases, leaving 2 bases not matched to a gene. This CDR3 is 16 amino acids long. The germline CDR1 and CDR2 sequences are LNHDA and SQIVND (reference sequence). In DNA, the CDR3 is TGTGCCAGTAGTATGGGACTAGCGGGGCACTACAATGAGCAGTTCTTC. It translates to CASSMGLAGHYNEQFF.

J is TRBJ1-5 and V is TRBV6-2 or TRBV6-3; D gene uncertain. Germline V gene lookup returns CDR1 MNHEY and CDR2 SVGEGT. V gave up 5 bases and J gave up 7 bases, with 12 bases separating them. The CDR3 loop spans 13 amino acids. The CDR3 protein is CASSMRFRQPQHF. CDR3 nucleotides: TGTGCCAGCAGTATGAGGTTCCGGCAGCCCCAGCATTTT.